This T cell receptor (beta chain) comes out of a study of control samples from healthy donors and cancer patients. Some clones are missing from TCRdb's copy, which holds only in-frame ones; the method was immunoSEQ multiplex PCR. The table includes roughly 130,000 clones, 88% detected once. V lost 11 bases to trimming and J lost 7 bases, with 7 bases between them. The V gene's germline CDR1 is KGHDR and CDR2 SFDVKD. This CDR3 has 9 amino acids. This TCR was recovered from a woman aged 30 to 39 in good health. Sample: blood. This sequence joins TRBV24-1 and TRBJ1-1, with a tentative D call TRBD1 (5 bases). The CDR3 reads CARTFEAFF. Here the CDR3 DNA reads TGTGCCAGGACATTTGAAGCTTTCTTT.